This T cell receptor beta chain was captured in a study of vaccination effects on CD4 cells after COVID-19. Study context: Samples came from a couple of convalescent patients 16 days and one week before vaccination. Notes on the study in general: Substantial clonal contraction characterized both infection- and vaccine-induced clones late after vaccination.

This clone was observed a single time. What it binds is not known. The ends were cut back, 0 bases at V and 5 bases at J, with 11 bases in the middle. The CDR3 has 14 residues. The V gene's germline CDR1 is SGHNT and CDR2 YYREEE (reference sequence). The ViraFEST assay expanded antigen-specific CD4+ T cells with viral peptide pools before sequencing. Cultured cells yielded isolated CD4+ T cells after around 10 days. A PCR test confirmed that the person had SARS-CoV-2 infection between March and December 2020. About 2.1 million PBMC were seeded per well and grown in the presence of about 10 IU/ml IL-2 and 9.5 to 10 ug/ml peptides. Measured with immunoSEQ multiplex PCR; TCRdb has only the in-frame clones, and not every one. The sample lists 22,000 or so clones; roughly 69% were seen once.

Sample: CD4+ T cells from PBMCs cultured with a peptide pool, taken before COVID-19 vaccination. V is TRBV5-4 and J is TRBJ1-1, with D perhaps TRBD1 (6 bases). This receptor was obtained from a human donor who had a prior SARS-CoV-2 infection. CDR3 in amino acids: CASSLDHRVTEAFF. For the CDR3, the DNA is TGTGCCAGCAGCTTGGATCACAGGGTTACTGAAGCTTTCTTT.